One and the same sample provided the 28 T cell receptor beta chains below, sequenced in a study of siplizumab effects on memory and regulatory T cells. This table comes from immunoSEQ multiplex PCR, and its TCRdb copy is limited to in-frame clones, with some not included. The repertoire includes roughly 9,200 clones, roughly three quarters of them detected once, and around 67% sits in the top ten. Specimen: effector memory CD8+ T cells sorted from blood. Described subset: unstimulated CD8+ effector memory T cells. All receptors come from a human donor in good health.

This chain uses TRBV12-5 with TRBJ1-5; possibly TRBD1 for D (6 bases). The CDR3 is 14 residues long. V lost 3 bases to trimming and J lost 4 bases, with 10 bases between them. Germline CDR1 LGHNT, CDR2 FRNRAP. Here the CDR3 reads CASGFGQFNQPQHF. DNA for the CDR3: TGTGCTAGTGGTTTCGGACAGTTTAATCAGCCCCAGCATTTT. The entire variable domain, with the rest obtained from reference TRBV12-5 and TRBJ1-5, is as follows: DARVTQTPRHKVTEMGQEVTMRCQPILGHNTVFWYRQTMMQGLELLAYFRNRAPLDDSGMPKDRFSAEMPDATLATLKIQPSEPRDSAVYFCASGFGQFNQPQHFGDGTRLSIL.

The chain carries TRBV30 and TRBJ1-1; no clear D. The CDR3 runs 12 residues. Trimming removed 5 bases from V and 3 bases from J, with 10 bases in between. Germline V gene sequence: CDR1 GTSNPN, CDR2 SVGIG (reference sequence). As DNA, the CDR3 is TGTGCCTGGCTATTAGCGGACACTGAAGCTTTCTTT. It codes for CAWLLADTEAFF.

The CDR3 protein is CAWEQGAGTEAFF. In DNA form, the CDR3 reads TGTGCCTGGGAACAGGGGGCTGGTACTGAAGCTTTCTTT. The V and J genes are TRBV30 and TRBJ1-1; 9 bases agree with TRBD1. The V and J ends lost 5 bases and 5 bases, in that order; junction bases with no gene match: 6. The CDR3 length is 13 residues. CDR1 GTSNPN and CDR2 SVGIG come from the germline V gene (reference sequence).

This sequence joins TRBV6-1 and TRBJ2-1, with 10 bases identical to TRBD2. This CDR3 has 15 amino acids. Germline V gives CDR1 MNHNS, CDR2 SASEGT. Losses at the gene ends were 4 bases for V and 4 bases for J; bases not matched to a gene: 4. The CDR3: CASSAGLADYNEQFF. The CDR3 nucleotides are TGTGCCAGCAGTGCAGGACTAGCGGATTACAATGAGCAGTTCTTC.

The rearrangement uses TRBV10-3 and TRBJ1-2; 7 bases are shared with TRBD1. The CDR3 is 14 residues long. The ends lost 2 bases at V and 2 bases at J; junction bases unmatched: 2. CDR1 and CDR2 from the germline V gene are ENHRY and SYGVKD. The CDR3 DNA follows: TGTGCCATCAGTGAGACAGGGGCGAACTATGGCTACACCTTC. It is translated as CAISETGANYGYTF.

The chain employs TRBV11-2 and TRBJ2-2, with D hard to call. The CDR3 sequence is 14 residues long. Germline values: CDR1 SGHAT, CDR2 FQNNGV. V lost 5 bases, J lost 3 bases, and 10 bases lay in between. The CDR3 reads CASSPTVDTGELFF. The CDR3 bases are TGTGCCAGCAGCCCGACTGTTGACACCGGGGAGCTGTTTTTT.

The chain is built from TRBV25-1 and TRBJ2-1; D not resolved. CDR3 size: 11 residues. Germline loops: CDR1 MGHDK, CDR2 SYGVNS. Trimming took off 4 bases at V and 6 bases at J, with 4 bases between the two ends. The CDR3 DNA follows: TGTGCCAGCAGTGGCGGCAATGAGCAGTTCTTC. Translated, it gives CASSGGNEQFF.

This chain joins TRBV6-1 and TRBJ2-7, with TRBD2 identical over 13 bases. Per germline, CDR1 MNHNS and CDR2 SASEGT. The CDR3 covers 15 residues. V lost 8 bases, J lost 0 bases, and 4 bases stayed unmatched. CDR3: CASQGLAGTSYEQYF. The CDR3 DNA sequence: TGTGCCAGCCAGGGACTAGCGGGGACCTCCTACGAGCAGTACTTC.

The sample holds a few counts of this clone. The chain has TRBV7-9 and TRBJ2-5; no clear D gene. Germline V gene data show CDR1 as SEHNR and CDR2 as FQNEAQ (reference sequence). The CDR3 totals 15 residues. V lost 8 bases and J lost 4, with 20 bases in between. CDR3 coding DNA: TGTGCCAGCGGGGATTCAGATACAGACATAGAGACCCAGTACTTC. Protein: CASGDSDTDIETQYF.

The J gene is TRBJ2-2, the V gene TRBV6-6; no reliable D call. The CDR3 totals 11 residues. Trimming took off 5 bases at V and 9 bases at J, with 7 bases between the two ends. The germline V gene encodes CDR1 MNHNY and CDR2 SVGAGI (reference sequence). CDR3 coding DNA: TGTGCCAGCAGTAGCTCGAGGGAGCTGTTTTTT. Encoded protein: CASSSSRELFF.

J is TRBJ2-1 and V is TRBV9, with a tentative D call TRBD2 (5 bases). V gave up 2 bases and J gave up 0 bases, with 12 bases separating them. The CDR3 runs 16 residues. The V gene's germline CDR1 is SGDLS and CDR2 YYNGEE. The CDR3 region has the DNA TGTGCCAGCAGCGTGACGGGGAGCAGCTCCTACAATGAGCAGTTCTTC. Translating gives CASSVTGSSSYNEQFF. Complete variable domain (other parts from reference TRBV9 and TRBJ2-1): DSGVTQTPKHLITATGQRVTLRCSPRSGDLSVYWYQQSLDQGLQFLIQYYNGEERAKGNILERFSAQQFPDLHSELNLSSLELGDSALYFCASSVTGSSSYNEQFFGPGTRLTVL.

The table lists this clone with a few counts. The chain combines TRBV6-5 with TRBJ2-2; TRBD2 matches 10 bases. Looked up from germline, CDR1 is MNHEY and CDR2 is SVGAGI. The CDR3 has 15 residues. J gave up 3 bases and V 5 bases, and 3 bases lay outside the gene matches. The CDR3 sequence: CASSGGTSDTGELFF. The CDR3 DNA is TGTGCCAGCAGTGGGGGGACTAGCGACACCGGGGAGCTGTTTTTT.

CDR3 loop: CASSPNVGVAAYEQYF. CDR3 bases: TGTGCCAGCAGCCCTAATGTGGGAGTTGCAGCGTACGAGCAGTACTTC. The V gene is TRBV5-5, the J gene TRBJ2-7, with a weak D call TRBD2 (5 bases). Per germline, CDR1 SGHKS and CDR2 YYEKEE (reference sequence). Trimming took off 4 bases at V and 4 bases at J, with 21 bases between the two ends. The length of the CDR3 is 16 residues.

The rearrangement links TRBV7-6 to TRBJ1-1; no reliable D call. In germline, CDR1 is SGHVS, CDR2 FNYEAQ. Trimming left V 5 bases short and J 2 bases short, with 9 bases between. This CDR3 has 13 residues. The CDR3 coding sequence is TGTGCCAGCAGCCCGCCGAGTAACACTGAAGCTTTCTTT. Its protein product is CASSPPSNTEAFF.

The CDR3 DNA is TGCAGCGTTGAAGATCGGGACAGTGTGGTCTACGAGCAGTACTTC. It yields the protein CSVEDRDSVVYEQYF. The chain has TRBV29-1 and TRBJ2-7; TRBD1 matches at 7 bases. Germline V CDR1 and CDR2: SQVTM, ANQGSEA. The CDR3 loop spans 15 amino acids. With V trimmed by 0 bases and J by 3 bases, 8 bases remained unmatched.

This chain links TRBV4-1 with TRBJ2-7; D is ambiguous. This CDR3 has 12 amino acids. The ends were cut back, 0 bases at V and 6 bases at J, with 6 bases in the middle. The germline CDR1 and CDR2 sequences are MGHRA and YSYEKL. DNA of the CDR3: TGCGCCAGCAGCCAAGATTTTTCCGAGCAGTACTTC. Protein product: CASSQDFSEQYF.

J is TRBJ2-7 and V is TRBV29-1; 7 bases agree with TRBD1. This CDR3 contains 14 residues. Germline V gene sequence: CDR1 SQVTM, CDR2 ANQGSEA. V dropped 4 bases and J dropped 1; count of bases not matched to a gene: 7. The CDR3 is CSVVGETGSYEQYF. For the CDR3, the DNA is TGCAGCGTTGTGGGGGAGACAGGGTCCTACGAGCAGTACTTC.

This clone was seen many times. The gene calls are TRBV7-8 and TRBJ2-1; 10 bases align to TRBD1. This CDR3 comprises 14 residues. The germline V gene has CDR1 SGHVS and CDR2 FQNEAQ. V lost 4 bases to trimming and J lost 7 bases; unmatched junction nucleotides: 4. This CDR3 is CASSSWTGGNEQFF. The CDR3 DNA follows: TGTGCCAGCAGCTCTTGGACAGGGGGGAATGAGCAGTTCTTC.

This clone was counted only a few times. The CDR3 nucleotides are TGTGCCAGCAGCTTATATCAGGGGAAAAGGGGCGAGCAGTTCTTC. Protein sequence: CASSLYQGKRGEQFF. This chain joins TRBV7-9 and TRBJ2-1, with a weak D call TRBD1 (6 bases). The germline V gene encodes CDR1 SEHNR and CDR2 FQNEAQ (reference sequence). V was cut by 2 bases and J by 10 bases, with 18 bases left in between. The CDR3 is 15 residues long.

The V and J genes are TRBV2 and TRBJ2-4; D is possibly TRBD2 (6 bases). The ends were cut back, 3 bases at V and 7 bases at J, with 13 bases in the middle. The CDR3 spans 14 residues. Germline values: CDR1 SNHLY, CDR2 FYNNEI. CDR3 in amino acids: CASSDQAGWNIQYF. The CDR3 region has the DNA TGTGCCAGCAGTGATCAAGCGGGTTGGAACATTCAGTACTTC.

Details on this clone: Other DNA sequences in this sample translate to the same CDR3. J is TRBJ2-7 and V is TRBV21-1; TRBD1, the table's D call, lacks a check against the DNA. TRBV21-1 counts as a pseudogene. This CDR3 is 16 amino acids long. The CDR3 sequence is CASGGTGTLITYEQYF. In DNA form, the CDR3 reads TGTGCCAGTGGAGGGACAGGGACCCTTATAACCTACGAGCAGTACTTC.

The J gene is TRBJ2-5, the V gene TRBV2, with D maybe TRBD1 (6 bases). Trimming cost V 7 bases and J 7 bases, with 19 bases left between them. Per the germline V gene, CDR1 is SNHLY and CDR2 is FYNNEI. CDR3 size: 14 residues. The chain's CDR3 is CASNRDTSLATQYF. CDR3 coding DNA: TGTGCCAGCAACCGGGACACGTCTTTGGCGACCCAGTACTTC.

This clone was counted many times. This chain joins TRBV7-9 and TRBJ1-2; D might be TRBD1 (6 bases). The CDR3 extends over 14 amino acids. Trimming pared 5 bases from V and 6 bases from J, leaving 16 bases between. Germline CDR1 and CDR2: SEHNR and FQNEAQ (reference sequence). CDR3 sequence reads: CASSPTPHRDGYTF. The DNA for the CDR3 is TGTGCCAGCAGCCCTACCCCCCACAGGGATGGCTACACCTTC.

CDR3 loop: CASSTRGVGEKLFF. For the CDR3, the DNA is TGTGCCAGTAGTACCAGGGGAGTAGGTGAAAAACTGTTTTTT. The V gene is TRBV19, the J gene TRBJ1-4, with a tentative D call TRBD1 (6 bases). The V gene's germline CDR1 is LNHDA and CDR2 SQIVND (reference sequence). The CDR3 is 14 amino acids. V was pared by 4 bases and J by 7 bases, with 13 bases between.

V usage is TRBV7-2 and J usage is TRBJ2-1, with D tentatively TRBD1 or TRBD2 (5 bases each). V gave up 5 bases and J gave up 6 bases, with 17 bases separating them. The CDR3 extends over 15 amino acids. Germline loops: CDR1 SGHTA, CDR2 FQGNSA. The chain's CDR3 is CASSPIPGGGNEQFF. The CDR3 region has the DNA TGTGCCAGCAGCCCCATCCCAGGTGGGGGCAATGAGCAGTTCTTC.

This clone was counted a single time. This sequence joins TRBV7-6 and TRBJ2-1, with 10 positions matching TRBD1. V trimming: 3 bases; J trimming: 0 bases; junction bases outside the gene matches: 5. This CDR3 is 17 amino acids long. The V gene's germline CDR1 is SGHVS and CDR2 FNYEAQ. The CDR3 DNA reads TGTGCCAGCAGCTTGGGGACAGGGGCTCCCTCCTACAATGAGCAGTTCTTC. The encoded protein is CASSLGTGAPSYNEQFF.

This clone was counted once. V gene TRBV4-2 combines with J gene TRBJ1-5; TRBD1 is a possible D gene (5 bases). CDR1 and CDR2 from the germline V gene are LGHNA and YNFKEQ. There are 15 residues in the CDR3. The V and J ends lost 4 bases and 0 bases respectively, with 10 bases between them. CDR3 loop: CASSPSGGSNQPQHF. In DNA form, the CDR3 reads TGTGCCAGCAGCCCCAGCGGGGGTAGCAATCAGCCCCAGCATTTT.

This clone has a single count. The V call is TRBV5-6, the J call TRBJ2-3; TRBD2 might be the D (5 bases). Germline V gene data show CDR1 as SGHDT and CDR2 as YYEEEE. Between the trimmed V and J ends, which lost 4 bases and 5 bases, there was a span of 14 bases. The CDR3 spans 14 residues. CDR3 bases: TGTGCCAGCAGCCCGGACCTGGCGGGAGATACGCAGTATTTT. It codes for CASSPDLAGDTQYF.